This entry concerns a single T cell receptor (beta chain). The sample is drawn from a study of cytomegalovirus exposure and HLA in healthy donors. Nominal health characterized the donors when sampled, though unrecorded immune exposures were likely. PCR involved 60 Vbeta and 13 Jbeta primers. Clones were read by immunoSEQ multiplex PCR, and TCRdb kept only the in-frame ones, dropping some. Of more than 95,000 clones in the sample, more than 9% were seen once. V lost 4 bases to trimming and J lost 8 bases, with 8 bases between them. The length of the CDR3 is 11 residues. Germline-derived CDR1 and CDR2 are MNHNS and SASEGT.

The sample comprised PBMCs. The receptor's source is a woman under 30 in good health and CMV-seropositive. This chain uses TRBV6-1 with TRBJ1-1; D is undetermined. The CDR3 spells CASSARVEAFF. CDR3 DNA sequence: TGTGCCAGCAGTGCACGGGTGGAAGCTTTCTTT.